This TCR beta chain was profiled in a study of cytomegalovirus exposure and HLA in healthy donors. Whole-study findings and limits: Most subjects' HLA-A and HLA-B alleles were reportedly predicted from TCR beta sequences. An analysis that came later showed most CMV-associated TCR beta chains appearing HLA-restricted.

The donors, nominally healthy at sampling, likely had unrecorded immune exposures. About this clone: Its antigen is unidentified.

The junction had 7 bases not matched to a gene; V was cut back by 3 bases and J by 5 bases. Germline V lookup: CDR1 SGHRS, CDR2 YFSETQ. This CDR3 is built from 15 residues. This PCR relied on a set of 60 Vbeta primers and 13 Jbeta primers. TCRdb's copy holds only in-frame clones and misses some; the assay was immunoSEQ multiplex PCR. The sample shows some 150,000 clones, about 83% of them seen only once. Material: PBMCs. This receptor was obtained from a woman younger than 45 in good health and CMV-seronegative. The chain carries TRBV5-1 and TRBJ1-2, with 10 bases aligning to TRBD1. CDR3 in DNA: TGCGCCAGCAGCTCCCGACAGGGGGCTAGTTATGGCTACACCTTC. Encoded protein: CASSSRQGASYGYTF. The full variable domain, in which reference TRBV5-1 and TRBJ1-2 provide the parts outside the CDR3, is KAGVTQTPRYLIKTRGQQVTLSCSPISGHRSVSWYQQTPGQGLQFLFEYFSETQRNKGNFPGRFSGRQFSNSRSEMNVSTLELGDSALYLCASSSRQGASYGYTFGSGTRLTVV.